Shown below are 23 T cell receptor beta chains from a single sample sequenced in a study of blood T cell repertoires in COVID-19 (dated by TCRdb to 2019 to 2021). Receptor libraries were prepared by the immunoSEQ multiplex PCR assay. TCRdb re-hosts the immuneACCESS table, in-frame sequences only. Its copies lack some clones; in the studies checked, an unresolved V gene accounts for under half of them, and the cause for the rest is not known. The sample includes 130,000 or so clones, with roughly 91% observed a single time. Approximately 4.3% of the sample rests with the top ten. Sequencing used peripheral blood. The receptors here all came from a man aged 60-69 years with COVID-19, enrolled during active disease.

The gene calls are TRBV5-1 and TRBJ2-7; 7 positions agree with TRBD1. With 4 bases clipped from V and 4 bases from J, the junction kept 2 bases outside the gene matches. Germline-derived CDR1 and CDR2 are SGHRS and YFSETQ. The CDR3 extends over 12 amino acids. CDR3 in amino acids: CASSTGAYEQYF. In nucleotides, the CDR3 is TGCGCCAGCAGCACAGGGGCTTACGAGCAGTACTTC.

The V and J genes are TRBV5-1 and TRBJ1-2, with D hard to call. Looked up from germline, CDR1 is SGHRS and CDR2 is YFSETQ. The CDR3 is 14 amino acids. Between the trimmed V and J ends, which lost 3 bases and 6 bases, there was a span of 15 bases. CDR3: CASSSGTDSDGYTF. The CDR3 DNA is TGCGCCAGCAGCTCCGGTACTGATTCGGATGGCTACACCTTC.

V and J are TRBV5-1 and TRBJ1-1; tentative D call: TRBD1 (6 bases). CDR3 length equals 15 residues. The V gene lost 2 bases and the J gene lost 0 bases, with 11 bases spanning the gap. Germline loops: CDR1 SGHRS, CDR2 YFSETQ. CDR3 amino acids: CASSLLTGMNTEAFF. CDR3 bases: TGCGCCAGCAGCTTACTAACAGGGATGAACACTGAAGCTTTCTTT.

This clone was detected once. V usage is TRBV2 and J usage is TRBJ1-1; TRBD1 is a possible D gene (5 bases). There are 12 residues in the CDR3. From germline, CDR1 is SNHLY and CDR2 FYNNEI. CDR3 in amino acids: CAGSMGGTEAFF. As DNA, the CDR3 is TGTGCAGGCTCGATGGGGGGCACTGAAGCTTTCTTT.

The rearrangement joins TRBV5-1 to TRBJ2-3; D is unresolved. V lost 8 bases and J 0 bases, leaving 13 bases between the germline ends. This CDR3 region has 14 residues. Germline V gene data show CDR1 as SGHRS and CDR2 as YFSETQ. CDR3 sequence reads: CASKTVTSTDTQYF. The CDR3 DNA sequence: TGCGCCAGTAAGACTGTTACTAGCACAGATACGCAGTATTTT.

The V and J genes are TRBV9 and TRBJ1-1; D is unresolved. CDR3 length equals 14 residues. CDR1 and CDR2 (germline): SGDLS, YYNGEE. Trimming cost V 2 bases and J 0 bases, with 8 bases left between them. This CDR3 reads CASSVSTMNTEAFF. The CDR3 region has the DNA TGTGCCAGCAGCGTGAGTACTATGAACACTGAAGCTTTCTTT.

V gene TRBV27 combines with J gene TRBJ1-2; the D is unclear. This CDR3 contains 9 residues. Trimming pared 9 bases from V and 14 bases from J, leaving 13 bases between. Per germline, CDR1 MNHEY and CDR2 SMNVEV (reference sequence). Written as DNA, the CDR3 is TGTGCCAGAACGCGGGCAACGACCTTC. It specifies CARTRATTF.

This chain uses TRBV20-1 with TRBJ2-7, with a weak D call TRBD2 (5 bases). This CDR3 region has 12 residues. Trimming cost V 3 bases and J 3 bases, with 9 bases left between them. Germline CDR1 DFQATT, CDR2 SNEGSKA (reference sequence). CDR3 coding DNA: TGCAGTGCTAGTCGCGGGTTCTACGAGCAGTACTTC. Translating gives CSASRGFYEQYF.

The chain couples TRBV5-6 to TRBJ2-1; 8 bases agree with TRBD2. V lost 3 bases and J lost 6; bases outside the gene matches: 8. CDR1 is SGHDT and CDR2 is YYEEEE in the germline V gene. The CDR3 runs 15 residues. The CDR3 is CASSSGTSASNEQFF. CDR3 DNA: TGTGCCAGCAGCTCCGGGACTAGTGCATCCAATGAGCAGTTCTTC.

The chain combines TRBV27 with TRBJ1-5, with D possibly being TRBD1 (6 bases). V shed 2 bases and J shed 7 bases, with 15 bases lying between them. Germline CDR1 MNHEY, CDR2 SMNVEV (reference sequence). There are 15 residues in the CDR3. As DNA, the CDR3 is TGTGCCAGCAGTTTACGACGGGGGGGCCGGCAGCCCCAGCATTTT. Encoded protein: CASSLRRGGRQPQHF.

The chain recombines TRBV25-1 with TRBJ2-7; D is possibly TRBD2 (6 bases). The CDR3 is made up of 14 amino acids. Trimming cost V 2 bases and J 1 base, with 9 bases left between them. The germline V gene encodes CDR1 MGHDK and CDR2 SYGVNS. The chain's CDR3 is CASSEQGGSYEQYF. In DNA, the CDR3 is TGTGCCAGCAGTGAACAAGGAGGGTCCTACGAGCAGTACTTC.

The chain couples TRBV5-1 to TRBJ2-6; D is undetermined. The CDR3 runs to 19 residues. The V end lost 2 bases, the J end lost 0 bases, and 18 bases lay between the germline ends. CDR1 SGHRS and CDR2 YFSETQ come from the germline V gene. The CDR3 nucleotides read TGCGCCAGCAGCTTATGGAGTCACTCCCTCTCCTCTGGGGCCAACGTCCTGACTTTC. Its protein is CASSLWSHSLSSGANVLTF.

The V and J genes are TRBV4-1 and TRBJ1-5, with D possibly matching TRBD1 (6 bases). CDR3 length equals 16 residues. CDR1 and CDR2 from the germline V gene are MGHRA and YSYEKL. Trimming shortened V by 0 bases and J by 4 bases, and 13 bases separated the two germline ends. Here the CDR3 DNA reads TGCGCCAGCAGCCAAGATGGTGGGACAAGTAATCAGCCCCAGCATTTT. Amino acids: CASSQDGGTSNQPQHF.

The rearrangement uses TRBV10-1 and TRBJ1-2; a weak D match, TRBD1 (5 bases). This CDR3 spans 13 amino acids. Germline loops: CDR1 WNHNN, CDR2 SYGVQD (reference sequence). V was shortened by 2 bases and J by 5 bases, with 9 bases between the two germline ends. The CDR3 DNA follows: TGCGCCAGCAGTGAGGACAGAAAATATGGCTACACCTTC. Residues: CASSEDRKYGYTF.

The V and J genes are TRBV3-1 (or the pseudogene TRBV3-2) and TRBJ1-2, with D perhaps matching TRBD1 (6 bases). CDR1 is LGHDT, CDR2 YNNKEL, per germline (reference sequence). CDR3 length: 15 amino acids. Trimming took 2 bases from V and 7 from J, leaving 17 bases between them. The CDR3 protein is CASSQTTTGSVGYTF. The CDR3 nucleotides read TGTGCCAGCAGCCAAACCACTACAGGGTCGGTTGGCTACACCTTC.

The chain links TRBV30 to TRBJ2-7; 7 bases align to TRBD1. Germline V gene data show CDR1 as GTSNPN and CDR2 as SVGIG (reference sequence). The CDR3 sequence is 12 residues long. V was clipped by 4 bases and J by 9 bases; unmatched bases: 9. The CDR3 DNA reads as TGTGCCTGGAAAATAGGGGGCCTGGGGCAGTACTTC. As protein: CAWKIGGLGQYF.

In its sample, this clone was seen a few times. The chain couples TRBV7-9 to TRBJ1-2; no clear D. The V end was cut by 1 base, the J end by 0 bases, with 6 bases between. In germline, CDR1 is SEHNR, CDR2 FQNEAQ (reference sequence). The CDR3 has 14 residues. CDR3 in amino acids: CASSLGATNYGYTF. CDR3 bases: TGTGCCAGCAGCTTAGGAGCTACTAACTATGGCTACACCTTC.

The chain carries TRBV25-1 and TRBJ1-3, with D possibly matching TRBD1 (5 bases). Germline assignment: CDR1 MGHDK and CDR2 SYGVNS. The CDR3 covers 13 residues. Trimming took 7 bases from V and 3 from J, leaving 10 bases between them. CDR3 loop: CASNGGSGNTIYF. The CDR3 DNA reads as TGTGCCAGCAATGGGGGGAGTGGAAACACCATATATTTT. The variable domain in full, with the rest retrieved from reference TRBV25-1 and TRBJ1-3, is EADIYQTPRYLVIGTGKKITLECSQTMGHDKMYWYQQDPGMELHLIHYSYGVNSTEKGDLSSESTVSRIRTEHFPLTLESARPSHTSQYLCASNGGSGNTIYFGEGSWLTVV.

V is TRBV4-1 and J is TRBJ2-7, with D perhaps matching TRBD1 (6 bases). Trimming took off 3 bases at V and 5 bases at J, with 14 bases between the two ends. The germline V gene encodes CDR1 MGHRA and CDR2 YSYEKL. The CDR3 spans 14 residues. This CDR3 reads CASSHFTTGNEQYF. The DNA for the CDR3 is TGCGCCAGCAGCCATTTTACCACAGGGAACGAGCAGTACTTC.

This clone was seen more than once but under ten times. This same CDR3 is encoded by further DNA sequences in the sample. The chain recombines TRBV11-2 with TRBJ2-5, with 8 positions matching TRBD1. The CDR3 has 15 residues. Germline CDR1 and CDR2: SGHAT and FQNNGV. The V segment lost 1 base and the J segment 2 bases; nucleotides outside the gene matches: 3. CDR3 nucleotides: TGTGCCAGCAGCTTAGCAGGGGGCTTACAAGAGACCCAGTACTTC. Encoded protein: CASSLAGGLQETQYF.

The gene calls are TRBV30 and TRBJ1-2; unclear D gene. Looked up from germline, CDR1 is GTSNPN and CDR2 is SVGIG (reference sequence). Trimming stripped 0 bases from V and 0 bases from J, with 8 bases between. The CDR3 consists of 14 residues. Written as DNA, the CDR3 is TGTGCCTGGAGTGTAACCTACTCTAACTATGGCTACACCTTC. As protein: CAWSVTYSNYGYTF.

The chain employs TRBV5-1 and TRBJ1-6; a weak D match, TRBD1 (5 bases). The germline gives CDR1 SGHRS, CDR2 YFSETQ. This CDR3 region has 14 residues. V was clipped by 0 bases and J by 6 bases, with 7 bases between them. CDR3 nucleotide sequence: TGCGCCAGCAGCTTGGAGACAGCTAATTCACCCCTCCACTTT. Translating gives CASSLETANSPLHF.

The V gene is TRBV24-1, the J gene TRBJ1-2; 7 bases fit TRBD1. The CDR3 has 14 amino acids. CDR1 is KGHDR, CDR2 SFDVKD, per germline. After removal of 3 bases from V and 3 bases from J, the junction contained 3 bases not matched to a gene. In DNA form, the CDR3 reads TGTGCCACCAGTGATACAGGGGATCACTATGGCTACACCTTC. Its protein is CATSDTGDHYGYTF.